This T cell receptor (beta chain) was recovered during a study of blood T cells in healthy people across ages. This clonotype occurred a few times. Its antigen is as yet unknown. Points from the study as a whole: Reliance upon unsorted PBMCs precluded definitive naive versus antigen-experienced comparison.

Sample-barcoded 5' priming and a J-beta primer mix drove a second PCR of roughly 7 to 11 cycles. Each cDNA molecule, via a template-switch adaptor with 12 random nucleotides, was tagged. TCRdb re-called the 5' RACE reads with MiXCR, one entry per CDR3 protein. The sample contains approximately 1,000,000 distinct CDR3 sequences, less than 50% of which appear only once. The sequence was obtained from a woman in her sixties in good health. Sequencing was done on a sample of blood.

CDR3 sequence reads: CASSSTAGVAKNIQYF. CDR3 coding DNA: TGCGCCAGCAGCTCCACGGCGGGGGTAGCCAAAAACATTCAGTACTTC. V usage is TRBV5-1 and J usage is TRBJ2-4; 7 nucleotides agree with TRBD2. The germline CDR1 and CDR2 sequences are SGHRS and YFSETQ. CDR3 length equals 16 residues. The V segment lost 3 bases and the J segment 0 bases; nucleotides outside the gene matches: 6.